This entry concerns a single T cell receptor (beta chain). The record originates from a study of cytomegalovirus exposure and HLA in healthy donors. Study context: The same platform used for the 666 first-cohort repertoires was also used for the 90 to 150 validation repertoires, as a later analysis reported.

V shed 2 bases, J shed 0 bases, and the junction held 9 bases outside the gene matches. Germline lookup yields CDR1 SGHTA and CDR2 FQGTGA. This CDR3 comprises 18 residues. Measured with immunoSEQ multiplex PCR; TCRdb has only the in-frame clones, and not every one. Found here are some 76,000 clones, about 95% of them singletons; the top ten hold about 0.93%. The source material was PBMCs. This TCR came from a woman between 18 and 29 years old in good health and CMV-seronegative. J is TRBJ2-4 and V is TRBV7-3; 8 bases match TRBD1. This chain's CDR3 is CASSLGTGIHLAKNIQYF. The CDR3 DNA is TGTGCCAGCAGCTTAGGGACAGGCATACACCTAGCCAAAAACATTCAGTACTTC.